This T cell receptor beta chain appears in the sequencing data of a study of T cell responses to AZD1222 COVID-19 vaccine. Profiled with immunoSEQ multiplex PCR; TCRdb holds only in-frame clones, not every one. The table includes some 150,000 clones, approximately 92% detected once. The germline V gene has CDR1 SGHDT and CDR2 YYEEEE. The CDR3 is made up of 14 amino acids. V was pared by 4 bases and J by 3 bases, with 1 base of the junction left unmatched. The rearrangement uses TRBV5-6 and TRBJ2-7; TRBD2 aligns across 13 bases. This clonotype originated in an adult who received the AZD1222 COVID-19 vaccine. Source: peripheral blood, taken 28 days after the second AZD1222 dose. CDR3: CASSGLAGDYEQYF. The DNA of the CDR3 is TGTGCCAGCAGCGGACTAGCGGGAGACTACGAGCAGTACTTC.